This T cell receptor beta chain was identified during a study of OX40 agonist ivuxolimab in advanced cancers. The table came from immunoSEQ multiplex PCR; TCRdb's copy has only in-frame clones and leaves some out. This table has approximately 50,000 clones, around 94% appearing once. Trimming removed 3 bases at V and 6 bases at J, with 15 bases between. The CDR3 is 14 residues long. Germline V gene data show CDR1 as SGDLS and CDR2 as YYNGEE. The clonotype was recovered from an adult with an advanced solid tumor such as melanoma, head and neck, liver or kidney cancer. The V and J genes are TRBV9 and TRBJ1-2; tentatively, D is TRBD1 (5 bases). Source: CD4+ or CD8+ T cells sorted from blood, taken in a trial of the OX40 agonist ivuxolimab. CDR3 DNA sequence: TGTGCCAGCAGCGCTTCCGGGACCCTTAATGGCTACACCTTC. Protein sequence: CASSASGTLNGYTF.